The rows below give T cell receptor beta chains drawn from one sample of a study of cytomegalovirus exposure and HLA in healthy donors. Profiling relied on immunoSEQ multiplex PCR, and the TCRdb table lists in-frame clones only, not all of them. The profile shows 150,000 to 200,000 clones, 79% of them singletons. Material: PBMCs. These receptors were obtained from a woman aged 45-60 years in good health and CMV-seronegative. Both conserved end residues are part of each CDR3. D genes are given only for firm matches. Clone size is stated in some rows and not others, as once, few, many or a class when expanded.

size	D	V	J	DNA	CDR3
-	TRBD1	TRBV6-5	TRBJ2-2	TGTGCCAGCAGTTTGACAGGGGTGGTCACCGGGGAGCTGTTTTTT	CASSLTGVVTGELFF
-	-	TRBV27	TRBJ1-4	TGTGCCAGCCACTCAACTAAACACCGGCGTGATGAAAAACTGTTTTTT	CASHSTKHRRDEKLFF
-	TRBD1	TRBV28	TRBJ1-2	TGTGCCAGCAGTTTGACAGGGGGTACGTATGGCTACACCTTC	CASSLTGGTYGYTF
-	TRBD1	TRBV5-1	TRBJ2-6	TGCGCCAGCAGCTTGGTTGGCAGGGGGCCAACTGGGGCCAACGTCCTGACTTTC	CASSLVGRGPTGANVLTF
few	TRBD1	TRBV5-6	TRBJ2-4	TGTGCCAGCAACATACAGGGGGCCGGCAAAAACATTCAGTACTTC	CASNIQGAGKNIQYF
-	TRBD1	TRBV10-3	TRBJ1-1	TGTGCCAGTCGGGGACAGCAGAACACTGAAGCTTTCTTT	CASRGQQNTEAFF
-	TRBD2	TRBV5-1	TRBJ2-7	TGCGCCAGCAGCTTGGGACTAGCGGGAGGCAGCTACGAGCAGTACTTC	CASSLGLAGGSYEQYF
-	TRBD2	TRBV7-8	TRBJ2-7	TGTGCCAGCAGCCGAGGACTAGCCTCAGGCGAGCAGTACTTC	CASSRGLASGEQYF
-	-	TRBV4-3	TRBJ2-2	TGCGCCAGCAGCCAAGAGCGTGGGAGTCTCCCCGGGGAGCTGTTTTTT	CASSQERGSLPGELFF
-	TRBD1	TRBV6-5	TRBJ2-7	TGTGCCAGCAGCCAAGACAGGGTTAGTCCCTACGAGCAGTACTTC	CASSQDRVSPYEQYF
-	TRBD1	TRBV11-2	TRBJ2-3	TGTGCCAGCAGGAGGACAGGGGAACATACGCAGTATTTT	CASRRTGEHTQYF
-	TRBD1	TRBV11-1	TRBJ1-1	TGTGCCAGCAGCTCGCGTACAGGGGCCAACACTGAAGCTTTCTTT	CASSSRTGANTEAFF
-	TRBD1	TRBV28	TRBJ2-3	TGTGCCAGCAGTGGGACAGGGGGATCAGATACGCAGTATTTT	CASSGTGGSDTQYF
-	-	TRBV28	TRBJ1-3	TGTGCCAGCAGCCCGGACATCTCTGGAAACACCATATATTTT	CASSPDISGNTIYF
-	-	TRBV5-6	TRBJ1-4	TGTGCCAGCAGCTTGCAGGGCAAAGCTAATGAAAAACTGTTTTTT	CASSLQGKANEKLFF
-	-	TRBV29-1	TRBJ2-1	TGCAGCGTTGAACCATCCCAGGGCAATGAGCAGTTCTTC	CSVEPSQGNEQFF
-	TRBD2	TRBV5-1	TRBJ2-5	TGCGCCAGCAGCCGGGGGGGGAACCAAGAGACCCAGTACTTC	CASSRGGNQETQYF
-	TRBD2	TRBV28	TRBJ2-1	TGTGCCAGCAGTTCTAGACTAGCGGGAGGTGGCCATGAGCAGTTCTTC	CASSSRLAGGGHEQFF
few	TRBD1	TRBV28	TRBJ1-5	TGTGCCAGCAGGTCCGACAGGGGAGGCAATCAGCCCCAGCATTTT	CASRSDRGGNQPQHF
-	-	TRBV10-3	TRBJ1-1	TGTGCCATCAGAAGACTGTCAGGGATGGAAGCTTTCTTT	CAIRRLSGMEAFF
-	TRBD1	TRBV27	TRBJ2-1	TGTGCCAGCAGTGCCGACAGGGGGCCCTACAATGAGCAGTTCTTC	CASSADRGPYNEQFF
once	-	TRBV6-5	TRBJ2-7	TGTGCCAGCAGGGCCGGGGTTGGAACGTACTTC	CASRAGVGTYF
-	-	TRBV5-1	TRBJ2-1	TGCGCCAGCAGCGTCCGGGACTTGGGCTCCTACAATGAGCAGTTCTTC	CASSVRDLGSYNEQFF
-	TRBD1	TRBV25-1	TRBJ2-1	TGTGCCAGCAGCAGGGGGACAGGGGGTGACAATGAGCAGTTCTTC	CASSRGTGGDNEQFF
-	-	TRBV10-3	TRBJ2-3	TGTGCCAACCGAGCGGCCATTAGCACAGATACGCAGTATTTT	CANRAAISTDTQYF
-	-	TRBV9	TRBJ1-2	TGTGCCAGCAGCGTAGGGGGGCAGGGTCAAGGCTACACCTTC	CASSVGGQGQGYTF
-	-	TRBV27	TRBJ1-6	TGTGCCAGCAGTAGAATACAGGAGTTGGGCTCACCCCTCCACTTT	CASSRIQELGSPLHF
few	-	TRBV6-5	TRBJ1-5	TGTGCCAGCAGCCGACAGGGCAATCAGCCCCAGCATTTT	CASSRQGNQPQHF